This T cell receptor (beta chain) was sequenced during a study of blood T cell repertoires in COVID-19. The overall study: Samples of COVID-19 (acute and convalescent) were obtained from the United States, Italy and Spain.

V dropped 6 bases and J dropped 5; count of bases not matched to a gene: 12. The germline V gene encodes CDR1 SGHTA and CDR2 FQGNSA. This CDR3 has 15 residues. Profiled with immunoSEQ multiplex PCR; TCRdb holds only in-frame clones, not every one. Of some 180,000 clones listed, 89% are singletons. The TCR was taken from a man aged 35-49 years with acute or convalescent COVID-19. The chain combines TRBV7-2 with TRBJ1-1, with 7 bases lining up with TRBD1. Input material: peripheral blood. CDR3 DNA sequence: TGTGCCAGCAGTTCAATTCAGGGGGTTCGGACTGAAGCTTTCTTT. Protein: CASSSIQGVRTEAFF.